This is a list of T cell receptor beta chains from one sample in a study of T cells after yellow fever vaccination. A single record per CDR3 protein comes from TCRdb applying MiXCR to the 5' RACE reads. The repertoire consists of about 340,000 distinct CDR3 sequences, with around 13% occurring once and the leading ten covering 2.5% to 4%. Source: CD4+ T cells sorted from PBMCs, taken 15 days after the yellow fever booster vaccination. The origin of the receptors is a man between 18 and 35 years old who received the YFV17D yellow fever vaccine. Both conserved end residues are part of each CDR3. The order of the fields is J gene, D gene, clone size, V gene, CDR3 protein, CDR3 DNA. A D gene is named only where the DNA matches it firmly. A row's size may be missing; if present it is once, few, many or a size class.

>TRBJ2-3|TRBD1|NA|TRBV7-2
CASSLRRGQKGNTQYF
TGTGCCAGCAGCTTACGAAGGGGACAGAAGGGAAATACGCAGTATTTT
>TRBJ2-5|TRBD1|NA|TRBV10-3
CAISGTVQETQYF
TGTGCCATCTCCGGGACAGTCCAAGAGACCCAGTACTTC
>TRBJ2-5|NA|many|TRBV20-1
CSVAGLQETQYF
TGCAGTGTTGCGGGACTCCAAGAGACCCAGTACTTC
>TRBJ2-1|TRBD1|NA|TRBV25-1
CASSDYRGPYNEQFF
TGTGCCAGCAGTGACTACAGGGGACCGTACAATGAGCAGTTCTTC
>TRBJ1-1|NA|many|TRBV29-1
CSVETTPGLRTEAFF
TGCAGCGTTGAAACCACCCCGGGGTTAAGGACTGAAGCTTTCTTT
>TRBJ1-5|TRBD1|few|TRBV20-1
CSAGQVLNQPQHF
TGCAGTGCTGGACAGGTCCTAAATCAGCCCCAGCATTTT
>TRBJ2-7|TRBD1|few|TRBV7-8
CASSRDRGDEQYF
TGTGCCAGCAGCCGGGACAGGGGCGACGAGCAGTACTTC
>TRBJ2-1|TRBD1|many|TRBV24-1
CATSPRGNEQFF
TGTGCCACCAGTCCCAGGGGGAATGAGCAGTTCTTC
>TRBJ2-1|NA|few|TRBV24-1
CATSDWDRDEQFF
TGTGCCACCAGTGACTGGGACCGCGATGAGCAGTTCTTC
>TRBJ1-1|TRBD1|few|TRBV24-1
CATSQGGTANTEAFF
TGTGCCACCAGTCAGGGGGGGACAGCGAACACTGAAGCTTTCTTT
>TRBJ1-2|NA|NA|TRBV14
CASSQVGAGTYGYTF
TGTGCCAGCAGCCAAGTGGGGGCGGGGACCTATGGCTACACCTTC
>TRBJ2-3|NA|few|TRBV18
CASSPLTQGTSTDTQYF
TGTGCCAGCTCACCCCTTACACAGGGAACTAGCACAGATACGCAGTATTTT
>TRBJ2-5|TRBD2|few|TRBV7-3
CASSPSGYQETQYF
TGTGCCAGCAGCCCTAGCGGGTACCAAGAGACCCAGTACTTC
>TRBJ2-2|NA|few|TRBV5-8
CASSLVASGELFF
TGTGCCAGCAGCTTAGTGGCATCCGGGGAGCTGTTTTTT
>TRBJ2-5|NA|many|TRBV4-3
CASSQGRAETQYF
TGCGCCAGCAGCCAAGGGCGGGCAGAGACCCAGTACTTC